The 19 T cell receptor beta chains given below trace back to one sample, sequenced in a study of blood T cell repertoires in COVID-19. Data came from immunoSEQ multiplex PCR; TCRdb stores just in-frame clones and leaves some out. The sample records hundreds of thousands of clones, about nine tenths being singletons. Sequenced: PBMCs or T cells enriched from blood (not recorded which). These receptors all stem from a man aged 40-55 years who had recovered from COVID-19.

V is TRBV3-1 (or the pseudogene TRBV3-2) and J is TRBJ2-1; no firm D call. The germline V gene has CDR1 LGHDT and CDR2 YNNKEL (reference sequence). V was cut by 4 bases and J by 5 bases, with 12 bases left in between. The CDR3 has 14 residues. CDR3 sequence reads: CASSPEALNNEQFF. The CDR3 nucleotides are TGTGCCAGCAGCCCGGAAGCGCTTAACAATGAGCAGTTCTTC.

This chain uses TRBV10-2 with TRBJ1-6; 7 bases align to TRBD1. Germline CDR1 and CDR2: WSHSY and SAAADI. The CDR3 totals 15 residues. V was clipped by 6 bases and J by 7 bases; unmatched bases: 9. As DNA, the CDR3 is TGCGCCAGCAGATCCACAGGGGACTGGAATTCACCCCTCCACTTT. Its protein product is CASRSTGDWNSPLHF.

This chain joins TRBV10-3 and TRBJ1-3; D is unresolved. CDR1 is ENHRY and CDR2 is SYGVKD in the germline V gene. The CDR3 loop spans 16 amino acids. V gave up 2 bases and J gave up 1 base, with 12 bases separating them. For the CDR3, the DNA is TGTGCCATCAGTGAGATCCCGCCAGGATCTGGAAACACCATATATTTT. It is translated as CAISEIPPGSGNTIYF.

This sequence joins TRBV2 and TRBJ1-4; D possibly corresponds to TRBD1 (6 bases). V was trimmed by 8 bases and J by 6 bases, leaving 10 bases between them. The CDR3 runs 12 residues. Looked up from germline, CDR1 is SNHLY and CDR2 is FYNNEI. CDR3 DNA: TGTGCCAGCGCGCGACAGGATGAAAAACTGTTTTTT. Translating it yields CASARQDEKLFF.

The gene calls are TRBV5-1 and TRBJ1-1, with TRBD1 identical over 10 bases. Germline V lookup: CDR1 SGHRS, CDR2 YFSETQ. The CDR3 consists of 14 residues. Trimming at V came to 0 bases and at J to 5 bases, leaving 1 base not matched to a gene. This chain's CDR3 is CASSLGDRGTEAFF. CDR3 sequence (DNA): TGCGCCAGCAGCTTGGGGGACAGGGGTACTGAAGCTTTCTTT.

This clone has a single count. The rearrangement links TRBV2 to TRBJ1-5; a possible D gene is TRBD1 (6 bases). Trimming stripped 6 bases from V and 8 bases from J, with 14 bases between. CDR3 size: 13 residues. The germline V gene encodes CDR1 SNHLY and CDR2 FYNNEI. CDR3 loop: CASRYRDVEPQHF. The CDR3 region has the DNA TGTGCCAGCAGGTACAGGGATGTTGAGCCCCAGCATTTT.

This rearrangement joins TRBV28 to TRBJ2-1; 8 nucleotides line up with TRBD2. The CDR3 is 14 amino acids. CDR1 MDHEN and CDR2 SYDVKM come from the germline V gene. Trimming at V came to 7 bases and at J to 4 bases, leaving 6 bases not matched to a gene. CDR3 loop: CASKLSGGYNEQFF. As DNA, the CDR3 is TGTGCCAGCAAGTTGAGCGGGGGATACAATGAGCAGTTCTTC.

The V call is TRBV7-6, the J call TRBJ2-7, with D unclear. V was shortened by 5 bases and J by 4 bases, with 12 bases between the two germline ends. This CDR3 region has 13 residues. From germline, CDR1 is SGHVS and CDR2 FNYEAQ. DNA for the CDR3: TGTGCCAGCAGCCCCTACCGAAATTACGAGCAGTACTTC. Translating gives CASSPYRNYEQYF.

This clone was counted a few times. The chain is built from TRBV6-5 and TRBJ1-2; TRBD1 matches 7 bases. J was trimmed by 4 bases and V by 5 bases; bases with no gene match: 1. This CDR3 contains 12 residues. Germline V gene lookup returns CDR1 MNHEY and CDR2 SVGAGI. The CDR3 DNA sequence: TGTGCCAGCAGTACAGGGGTCTATGGCTACACCTTC. Translated: CASSTGVYGYTF.

This chain joins TRBV5-1 and TRBJ2-1, with TRBD2 matching over 14 bases. V gave up 5 bases and J gave up 9 bases; unmatched junction bases: 10. Germline loops: CDR1 SGHRS, CDR2 YFSETQ. The CDR3 runs to 16 residues. In DNA form, the CDR3 reads TGCGCCAGCAGTCCCCTGACTAGCGGGAGGGCCGTTGAGCAGTTCTTC. Translation: CASSPLTSGRAVEQFF. The whole variable domain, remainder taken from reference TRBV5-1 and TRBJ2-1, is KAGVTQTPRYLIKTRGQQVTLSCSPISGHRSVSWYQQTPGQGLQFLFEYFSETQRNKGNFPGRFSGRQFSNSRSEMNVSTLELGDSALYLCASSPLTSGRAVEQFFGPGTRLTVL.

This chain uses TRBV4-1 with TRBJ1-4; D ambiguous. The J call may be in error: the DNA end matches TRBJ2-2 better. The germline gives CDR1 MGHRA, CDR2 YSYEKL. There are 12 residues in the CDR3. In DNA, the CDR3 is TGCGCCAGCAGCCCCAAGACGGGGGAGCTGTTTTTT. Amino acids: CASSPKTGELFF.

The CDR3 DNA reads TGTGCCAGCAGCGGGAGGGACCCTTTCTTGAACACTGAAGCTTTCTTT. Translated, it gives CASSGRDPFLNTEAFF. The J gene is TRBJ1-1, the V gene TRBV9; D possibly corresponds to TRBD1 (5 bases). CDR1 is SGDLS, CDR2 YYNGEE, per germline. CDR3 size: 16 residues. V lost 3 bases, J lost 0 bases, and 15 bases lay in between.

V and J are TRBV5-1 and TRBJ1-4, with 7 bases that match TRBD1. Trimming at V came to 0 bases and at J to 7 bases, leaving 3 bases not matched to a gene. The CDR3 spans 14 residues. The V gene's germline CDR1 is SGHRS and CDR2 YFSETQ. DNA of the CDR3: TGCGCCAGCAGCTTGGCGGCAGGGGGTGAAAAACTGTTTTTT. It codes for CASSLAAGGEKLFF.

The chain combines TRBV7-2 with TRBJ1-5; 7 nucleotides line up with TRBD1. The V segment lost 5 bases and the J segment 7 bases; nucleotides outside the gene matches: 11. CDR3 length: 15 residues. Germline CDR1 reads SGHTA; CDR2 reads FQGNSA. CDR3 bases: TGTGCCAGCAGCGTCGGAGACAGGGCTAGGCAGCCCCAGCATTTT. This translates into CASSVGDRARQPQHF. The full variable domain, completed using reference TRBV7-2 and TRBJ1-5, is GAGVSQSPSNKVTEKGKDVELRCDPISGHTALYWYRQSLGQGLEFLIYFQGNSAPDKSGLPSDRFSAERTGGSVSTLTIQRTQQEDSAVYLCASSVGDRARQPQHFGDGTRLSIL.

The genes are TRBV6-4 and TRBJ1-5; D not certain. Germline-derived CDR1 and CDR2 are MRHNA and SNTAGT. CDR3 length equals 15 residues. The V and J ends lost 3 bases and 0 bases respectively, with 9 bases between them. CDR3 DNA: TGTGCCAGCAGTGAATTTTACGGTAGCAATCAGCCCCAGCATTTT. It yields the protein CASSEFYGSNQPQHF.

This clone appeared a single time. The rearrangement joins TRBV5-1 to TRBJ2-7; tentatively, D is TRBD1 (6 bases). Germline-derived CDR1 and CDR2 are SGHRS and YFSETQ. This CDR3 is 13 amino acids long. Trimming took 3 bases from V and 3 from J, leaving 10 bases between them. The CDR3 is CASSYQGFYEQYF. CDR3 sequence (DNA): TGCGCCAGCAGCTACCAGGGGTTCTACGAGCAGTACTTC. Full variable domain (outside the CDR3, taken from reference TRBV5-1 and TRBJ2-7): KAGVTQTPRYLIKTRGQQVTLSCSPISGHRSVSWYQQTPGQGLQFLFEYFSETQRNKGNFPGRFSGRQFSNSRSEMNVSTLELGDSALYLCASSYQGFYEQYFGPGTRLTVT.

This clone appeared a single time. The chain uses TRBV12-3 or TRBV12-4 and TRBJ2-3; D unclear. The CDR3 spans 13 residues. V lost 4 bases, J lost 3 bases, and 8 bases lay in between. The chain's CDR3 is CASSSLATDTQYF. In nucleotides, the CDR3 is TGTGCCAGCAGTTCACTTGCGACAGATACGCAGTATTTT.

The chain couples TRBV27 to TRBJ1-1; D call uncertain. The germline V gene encodes CDR1 MNHEY and CDR2 SMNVEV (reference sequence). There are 13 residues in the CDR3. V lost 3 bases and J lost 1, with 6 bases in between. The CDR3 sequence is CASSFQENTEAFF. The CDR3 region has the DNA TGTGCCAGCAGTTTCCAGGAGAACACTGAAGCTTTCTTT.

The gene calls are TRBV15 and TRBJ2-3; 7 bases agree with TRBD2. Germline V lookup: CDR1 LNHNV, CDR2 YYDKDF (reference sequence). Unmatched junction bases numbered 18, after V lost 4 bases and J lost 11 bases. The CDR3 is 16 residues long. DNA for the CDR3: TGTGCCACCAGCATACACCGTTTGGGCCAAACGGGAGGGCAGTATTTT. Amino acids: CATSIHRLGQTGGQYF.